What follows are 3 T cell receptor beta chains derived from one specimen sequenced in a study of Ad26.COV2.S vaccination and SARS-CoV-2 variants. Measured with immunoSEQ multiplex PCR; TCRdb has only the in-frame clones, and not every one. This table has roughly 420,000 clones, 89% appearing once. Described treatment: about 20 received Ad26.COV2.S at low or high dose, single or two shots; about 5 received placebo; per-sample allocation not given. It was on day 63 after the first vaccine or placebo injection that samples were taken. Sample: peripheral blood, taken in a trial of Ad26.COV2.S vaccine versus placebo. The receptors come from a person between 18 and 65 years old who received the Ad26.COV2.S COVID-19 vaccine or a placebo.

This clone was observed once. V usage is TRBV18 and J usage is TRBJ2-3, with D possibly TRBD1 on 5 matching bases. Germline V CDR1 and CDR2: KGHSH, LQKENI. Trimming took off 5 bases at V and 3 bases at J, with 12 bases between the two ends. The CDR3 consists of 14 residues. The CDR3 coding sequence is TGTGCCAGCTCAAGCCGGACAACAACAGATACGCAGTATTTT. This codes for CASSSRTTTDTQYF.

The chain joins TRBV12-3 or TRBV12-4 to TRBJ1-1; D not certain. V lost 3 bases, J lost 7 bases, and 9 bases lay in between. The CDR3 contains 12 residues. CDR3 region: CASSFHSNEAFF. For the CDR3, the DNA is TGTGCCAGCAGTTTCCACAGTAATGAAGCTTTCTTT.

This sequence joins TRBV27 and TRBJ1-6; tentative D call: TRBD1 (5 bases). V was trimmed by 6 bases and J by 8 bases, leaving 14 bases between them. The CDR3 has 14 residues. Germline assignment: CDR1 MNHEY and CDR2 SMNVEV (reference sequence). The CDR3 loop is CASRINSRDSPLHF. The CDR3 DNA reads TGTGCCAGCAGAATTAACAGCAGGGATTCACCCCTCCACTTT.